The sequence of this TCR delta chain was determined in a study of gammadelta T cells in human blood. Notes on the study in general: Microbial exposure appeared to drive polyclonal γδ T cell expansion after birth.

A remark on this clone: The target antigen is unknown. A read error is likely here: a far larger clone is one base away.

The germline V gene encodes CDR1 GEAIGNYY and CDR2 EKD. This CDR3 has 18 residues. V lost 0 bases and J lost 1; bases outside the gene matches: 3. TCRdb applied CATT to the RT-PCR reads for clone calling. The data contain approximately 740 delta-chain clones, about 20% of them seen just once; the ten biggest clones take up about 21%. The gene calls are TRDV2 and TRDJ3, with 9 bases matching TRDD3. No J gene was available from TCRdb, and it was assigned here by a germline match of the DNA. The specimen sequenced was Vgamma9Vdelta2 gamma-delta T cells from fetal blood. The source of this sequence is a human fetus. This CDR3 is CACDTRGYASWDTRQMFF. The DNA of the CDR3 is TGTGCCTGTGACACCCGGGGATACGCGTCCTGGGACACCCGACAGATGTTTTTC.